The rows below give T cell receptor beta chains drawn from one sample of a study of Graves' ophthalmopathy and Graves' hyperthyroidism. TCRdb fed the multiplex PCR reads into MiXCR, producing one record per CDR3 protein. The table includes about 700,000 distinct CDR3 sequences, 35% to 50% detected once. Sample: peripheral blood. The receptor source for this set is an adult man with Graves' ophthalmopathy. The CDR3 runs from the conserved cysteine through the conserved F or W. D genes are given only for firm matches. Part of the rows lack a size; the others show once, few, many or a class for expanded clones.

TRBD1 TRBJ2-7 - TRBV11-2 CASSLVYGTGGVNEQYF TGTGCCAGCAGCTTAGTTTATGGGACAGGGGGCGTAAACGAGCAGTACTTC
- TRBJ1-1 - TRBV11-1 CASSLIAGARNPEAFF TGTGCCAGCAGCTTAATAGCAGGGGCGCGGAACCCTGAAGCTTTCTTT
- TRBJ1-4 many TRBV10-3 CAISEEDEKLFF TGTGCCATCAGTGAGGAGGATGAAAAACTGTTTTTT
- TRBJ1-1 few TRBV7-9 CASSLRMADTEAFF TGTGCCAGCAGCTTAAGAATGGCAGACACTGAAGCTTTCTTT
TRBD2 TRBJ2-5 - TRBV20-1 CSARVPSGMRRGETQYF TGCAGTGCTAGAGTCCCTAGCGGGATGAGAAGGGGAGAGACCCAGTACTTC
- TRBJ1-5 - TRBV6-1 CATIQGYNQPQHF TGTGCCACGATACAGGGTTATAATCAGCCCCAGCATTTT
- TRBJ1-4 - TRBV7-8 CASSLNPAGLNEKLFF TGTGCCAGCAGTCTTAACCCAGCGGGGTTAAATGAAAAACTGTTTTTT
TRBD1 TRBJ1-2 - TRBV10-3 CAISGTGNYGYTF TGTGCCATCAGCGGGACAGGAAACTATGGCTACACCTTC
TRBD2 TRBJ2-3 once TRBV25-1 CASSSSGGSTDTQYF TGTGCCAGTAGTAGTAGCGGGGGAAGCACAGATACGCAGTATTTT
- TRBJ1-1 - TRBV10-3 CAISDSGDNTEAFF TGTGCCATCAGTGACTCCGGGGATAACACTGAAGCTTTCTTT
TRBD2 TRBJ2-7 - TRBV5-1 CASSMGLAGVGHEQYF TGCGCCAGCAGCATGGGACTAGCGGGAGTGGGGCACGAGCAGTACTTC
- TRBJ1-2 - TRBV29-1 CSLEGQSLNGYTF TGCAGCTTGGAGGGACAATCCCTGAATGGCTACACCTTC
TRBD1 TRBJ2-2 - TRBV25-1 CASSGGQTNTGELFF TGTGCCAGCAGTGGGGGACAGACGAACACCGGGGAGCTGTTTTTT
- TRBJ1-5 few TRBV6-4 CASRRAGNQPQHF TGTGCCAGCAGGAGGGCAGGGAATCAGCCCCAGCATTTT
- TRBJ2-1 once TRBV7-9 CASSLGQIYNEQFF TGTGCCAGCAGCCTCGGACAGATCTACAATGAGCAGTTCTTC
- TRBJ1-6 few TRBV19 CASSRRIYNSPLHF TGTGCCAGTAGTAGACGGATCTATAATTCACCCCTCCACTTT
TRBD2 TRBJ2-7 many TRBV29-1 CSERRTRFHEQYF TGCAGCGAGCGGCGGACTAGATTCCACGAGCAGTACTTC
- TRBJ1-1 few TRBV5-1 CASSLFEKTEAFF TGCGCCAGCAGCTTGTTTGAGAAAACTGAAGCTTTCTTT
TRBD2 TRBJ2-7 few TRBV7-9 CASSLVGAGTSLYEQYF TGTGCCAGCAGCTTAGTGGGTGCAGGGACTAGTCTCTACGAGCAGTACTTC
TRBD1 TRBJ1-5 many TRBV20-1 CSATGGGNQPQHF TGCAGTGCAACAGGGGGCGGCAATCAGCCCCAGCATTTT
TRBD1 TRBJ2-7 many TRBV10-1 CASSGTGKSYEQYF TGCGCCAGCAGTGGGACAGGTAAATCCTACGAGCAGTACTTC
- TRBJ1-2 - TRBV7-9 CASSQDAGLRGYTF TGCGCCAGCAGCCAAGATGCAGGCCTTAGAGGCTACACCTTC
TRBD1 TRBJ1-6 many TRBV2 CASNYRGGSPLHF TGTGCCAGCAACTACAGGGGTGGTTCACCCCTCCACTTT
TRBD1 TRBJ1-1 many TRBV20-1 CSFYGQENTEAFF TGCAGTTTTTACGGACAGGAGAACACTGAAGCTTTCTTT
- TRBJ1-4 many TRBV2 CASGSNEKLFF TGTGCCAGCGGCAGTAATGAAAAACTGTTTTTT
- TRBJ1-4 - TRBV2 CASSFGGVLTNEKLFF TGTGCCAGCAGTTTCGGAGGGGTACTAACTAATGAAAAACTGTTTTTT
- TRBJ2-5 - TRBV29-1 CSAPTYGIQETQYF TGCAGCGCCCCTACGTACGGGATCCAAGAGACCCAGTACTTC
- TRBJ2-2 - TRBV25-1 CASSYSRVRTTNTGELFF TGTGCCAGCAGTTACTCTAGGGTTCGGACAACGAACACCGGGGAGCTGTTTTTT
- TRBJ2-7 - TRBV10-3 CASTPAGSLSREQYF TGTGCCAGCACCCCCGCAGGTAGTCTTAGCCGTGAGCAGTACTTC
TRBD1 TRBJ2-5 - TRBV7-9 CASSLGTGGTGETQYF TGTGCCAGCAGCCTAGGGACAGGAGGCACCGGGGAGACCCAGTACTTC
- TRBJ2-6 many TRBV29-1 CSVGMDSAVSGANVLTF TGCAGCGTAGGGATGGACAGCGCAGTCTCTGGGGCCAACGTCCTGACTTTC
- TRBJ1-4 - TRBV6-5 CASSEDTGIDNEKLFF TGTGCCAGCAGTGAAGATACAGGGATCGATAATGAAAAACTGTTTTTT
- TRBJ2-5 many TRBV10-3 CAISDSGKGPKTQYF TGTGCCATCAGTGATTCGGGGAAAGGACCGAAGACCCAGTACTTC
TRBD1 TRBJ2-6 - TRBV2 CASSYLTGGGANVLTF TGTGCCAGCAGTTACCTTACAGGGGGTGGGGCCAACGTCCTGACTTTC
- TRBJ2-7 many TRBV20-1 CSAVQIRGEQYF TGCAGTGCCGTTCAAATCAGGGGCGAGCAGTACTTC
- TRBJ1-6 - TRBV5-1 CASSLGGGTHNSPLHF TGCGCCAGCAGCTTGGGGGGGGGCACTCATAATTCACCCCTCCACTTT